A selection of T cell receptor beta chains follows, all from one sample in a study of T cells after yellow fever vaccination. TCRdb fed the 5' RACE reads into MiXCR, producing one record per CDR3 protein. The data show some 500,000 distinct CDR3 sequences, with roughly 14% seen just once and over 13% held by the top ten. The sequencing here drew on PBMCs, taken on the day of the yellow fever booster vaccination. The receptors derive from a man aged 30 to 39 who received the YFV17D yellow fever vaccine. Each CDR3 is given with its conserved first and last residue. A D gene is named only where the DNA matches it firmly. Size values are once, few and many counts, or a class for expanded clones, and some rows have none.

TGTGCCACCAGCACCCCCTCATCCGGGGCCAACGTCCTGACTTTC CATSTPSSGANVLTF TRBJ2-6 . . TRBV15
TGCGCCAGCAGCCCCCCAGCGGGAAACACCATATATTTT CASSPPAGNTIYF TRBJ1-3 few . TRBV5-1
TGTGCCAGCAGTTACCGCCGGACTAGCGGGACCACAGATACGCAGTATTTT CASSYRRTSGTTDTQYF TRBJ2-3 many TRBD2 TRBV6-5
TGCAGTGCTTACCCCGCCAGCGGGAGCTCCTACAATGAGCAGTTCTTC CSAYPASGSSYNEQFF TRBJ2-1 . TRBD2 TRBV20-1
TGCGCCAGCAGCTTGGCCCTGACAGGGAACCCCACAGATACGCAGTATTTT CASSLALTGNPTDTQYF TRBJ2-3 . TRBD1 TRBV5-1
TGCAGCGTTGAAGCCCGGCGTGGCTTTTGGAATGAGCAGTTCTTC CSVEARRGFWNEQFF TRBJ2-1 few . TRBV29-1
TGTGCCAGCAGCCAAGTCGCGGATGAGCAGTTCTTC CASSQVADEQFF TRBJ2-1 few . TRBV3-1
TGTGCCAGCAGTCCTCTAGCGCGTACGACGGATACGCAGTATTTT CASSPLARTTDTQYF TRBJ2-3 . . TRBV2
TGCAGTGCTAGAGATCGCCAAAGGCCCTACAATGAGCAGTTCTTC CSARDRQRPYNEQFF TRBJ2-1 few . TRBV20-1
TGTGCCAGCAGCTCGAGGAGGACAGGGGGCGAGCAGTACTTC CASSSRRTGGEQYF TRBJ2-7 . TRBD1 TRBV7-9
TGTGCCAGCAGCCGATTGGGGGGGCACCAATATGGCTACACCTTC CASSRLGGHQYGYTF TRBJ1-2 few . TRBV6-1
TGTGCCAGCAGACTCTCCCGGGGATGGCATTCACCCCTCCACTTT CASRLSRGWHSPLHF TRBJ1-6 few . TRBV6-1
TGTGCCACCAGTGACCGAGACGGGAACACCGGGGAGCTGTTTTTT CATSDRDGNTGELFF TRBJ2-2 few . TRBV24-1
TGTGCCAGCAGCTTAGTACTGAACAATGAGCAGTTCTTC CASSLVLNNEQFF TRBJ2-1 . . TRBV7-2
TGCAGTGCTAGAGATGGGCCGATTTACGAGCAGTACTTC CSARDGPIYEQYF TRBJ2-7 . . TRBV20-1
TGTGCCTGGAGTGTACCGGGACAGGGGGATTACGAGCAGTACTTC CAWSVPGQGDYEQYF TRBJ2-7 few TRBD1 TRBV30
TGTGCCAGCAGTTTCCGAGGGCCGGGGAACACCGGGGAGCTGTTTTTT CASSFRGPGNTGELFF TRBJ2-2 few . TRBV12-3/TRBV12-4
TGTGCCAGTCAAACAGGGGCGGTCTATAATGAGCAGTTCTTC CASQTGAVYNEQFF TRBJ2-1 few TRBD1 TRBV19
TGTGCCAGCAGCCGGAAGGCGGGAGGGTCCTACAATGAGCAGTTCTTC CASSRKAGGSYNEQFF TRBJ2-1 few TRBD2 TRBV6-1
TGCGCCAGCAGCTATTCTTCTCCGGACAGGGGCCTAAATACGCAGTATTTT CASSYSSPDRGLNTQYF TRBJ2-3 many TRBD1 TRBV5-1
TGCGCCAGCAGCTTGGGACCATTAAGCACCGGGGAGCTGTTTTTT CASSLGPLSTGELFF TRBJ2-2 few . TRBV5-1
TGTGCCAGCAGTTATCCTGCGGGAGGGGCGGGGGAGACCCAGTACTTC CASSYPAGGAGETQYF TRBJ2-5 few TRBD2 TRBV6-5
TGCGCCAGCCGGGGGACTAGCGGGCCCTACAATGAGCAGTTCTTC CASRGTSGPYNEQFF TRBJ2-1 many TRBD2 TRBV10-2
TGTGCCGTGCGAGCGGTGTATAATTCACCCCTCCACTTT CAVRAVYNSPLHF TRBJ1-6 many . TRBV2
TGTGCCTGGACTTCCGGGGGCGGAGGGGGCTACGAGCAGTACTTC CAWTSGGGGGYEQYF TRBJ2-7 many . TRBV30
TGTGCCAGCAGCCCGGGGGGACAGAGACGAATTCAGTACTTC CASSPGGQRRIQYF TRBJ2-4 few . TRBV28
TGCGCCGGAAATCCGGGACTAGCGGATACCGGGGAGCTGTTTTTT CAGNPGLADTGELFF TRBJ2-2 . TRBD2 TRBV23-1
TGTGCCAGCAGTGAAGCTTCACAGTACTCAGCTTTCTTT CASSEASQYSAFF TRBJ1-1 . . TRBV2
TGTGCCAGCAAGATGACTGGGGCTGGTGGCTACACCTTC CASKMTGAGGYTF TRBJ1-2 . . TRBV6-1
TGCGCCAGTAAATTGGGGCAGGGTCCTGAAGCTTTCTTT CASKLGQGPEAFF TRBJ1-1 . . TRBV5-1